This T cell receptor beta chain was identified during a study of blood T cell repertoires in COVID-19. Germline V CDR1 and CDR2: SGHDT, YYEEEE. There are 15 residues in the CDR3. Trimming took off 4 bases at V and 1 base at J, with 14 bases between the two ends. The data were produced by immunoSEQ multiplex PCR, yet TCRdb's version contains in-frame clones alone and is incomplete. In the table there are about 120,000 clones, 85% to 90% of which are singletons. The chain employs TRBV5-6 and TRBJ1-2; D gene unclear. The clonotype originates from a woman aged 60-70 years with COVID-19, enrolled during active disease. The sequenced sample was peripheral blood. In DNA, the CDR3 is TGTGCCAGCAGCCCTGACCTGGGAGTTAACTATGGCTACACCTTC. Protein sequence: CASSPDLGVNYGYTF. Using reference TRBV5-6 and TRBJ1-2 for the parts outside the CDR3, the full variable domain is DAGVTQSPTHLIKTRGQQVTLRCSPKSGHDTVSWYQQALGQGPQFIFQYYEEEERQRGNFPDRFSGHQFPNYSSELNVNALLLGDSALYLCASSPDLGVNYGYTFGSGTRLTVV.